This T cell receptor (beta chain) was sequenced for a study of T cell repertoires in cytomegalovirus infection. Study at large: CMV epitopes in the study were HLA-C-restricted (recently identified) and HLA-B-restricted (well studied). An indication of both CMV infection and matching HLA type came from public TCR beta signatures. The study, taken as a whole, reports: It was HLA-C-restricted CMV-specific TCR beta clonotypes that dominated the response ex vivo. Identification of carriers of CMV plus the relevant HLA was achieved through cumulative public TCR beta family frequency.

The length of the CDR3 is 13 residues. Trimming took 10 bases from V and 1 from J, leaving 13 bases between them. Germline V gene sequence: CDR1 MDHEN, CDR2 SYDVKM. Details on this clonotype: The antigen remains unidentified.

TCRdb recomputed calls from the reads with MiXCR, one row per CDR3 protein. In the table there are 370,000 or so distinct CDR3 sequences, roughly 36% of which are singletons. The chain has TRBV28 and TRBJ1-1, with no clear D. This clonotype originated in a human donor in good health (CMV status not recorded). Some clones in this sample may be carry-over from other donors' samples. The specimen comprised cultured PBMCs, sampled from culture after CMV antigen stimulation. CDR3 nucleotide sequence: TGTGCCACCCGGGGTTGGGCGAACACTGAAGCTTTCTTT. Its translation: CATRGWANTEAFF.